This is a list of T cell receptor beta chains from one sample in a study of ipilimumab plus nivolumab after autologous stem cell transplantation. Here immunoSEQ multiplex PCR was the method, and the copy in TCRdb shows in-frame clones only, minus some. This table holds approximately 20,000 clones, around four fifths found once. This specimen was PBMCs, taken in a trial of ipilimumab plus nivolumab as post-transplant consolidation. These receptors came from a male donor with diffuse large B-cell lymphoma. Both conserved end residues are part of each CDR3. The order of the fields is CDR3 length, V gene, clone size, J gene, D gene, CDR3 DNA, CDR3 protein. A D gene is named only where the DNA matches it firmly. Clone sizes are given selectively: once, few, many, or a class where the clone is expanded.

length: 14; V: TRBV6-5; size: .; J: TRBJ1-1; D: .; DNA: TGTGCCAGCAGTTACGGGTCAGTGAACACTGAAGCTTTCTTT; CDR3: CASSYGSVNTEAFF
length: 13; V: TRBV5-1; size: .; J: TRBJ1-2; D: .; DNA: TGCGCCAGCACCATGGACAGCAACTATGGCTACACCTTC; CDR3: CASTMDSNYGYTF
length: 13; V: TRBV6-1; size: .; J: TRBJ2-7; D: TRBD1; DNA: TGTGCCAGCAGTGTGGGACAGCCCTACGAGCAGTACTTC; CDR3: CASSVGQPYEQYF
length: 13; V: TRBV5-3; size: .; J: TRBJ1-5; D: .; DNA: TGTGCCAGCAGCTGGGGTGGTAATCAGCCCCAGCATTTT; CDR3: CASSWGGNQPQHF
length: 18; V: TRBV2; size: .; J: TRBJ2-3; D: TRBD2; DNA: TGTGCCAGCAGTGCAGAGGCTAGCGGGGGGAATGAAGCAGATACGCAGTATTTT; CDR3: CASSAEASGGNEADTQYF
length: 15; V: TRBV6-5; size: few; J: TRBJ2-1; D: TRBD2; DNA: TGTGCCAGCAGTTTGCGGGGGGTAGCCTACAATGAGCAGTTCTTC; CDR3: CASSLRGVAYNEQFF
length: 15; V: TRBV29-1; size: .; J: TRBJ2-7; D: .; DNA: TGCAGCGTTGAAGGTCCCGGTCAGGGACGATACGAGCAGTACTTC; CDR3: CSVEGPGQGRYEQYF
length: 11; V: TRBV6-1; size: few; J: TRBJ1-1; D: .; DNA: TGTGCCAGCAGACAGAACACTGAAGCTTTCTTT; CDR3: CASRQNTEAFF
length: 16; V: TRBV5-1; size: .; J: TRBJ2-1; D: .; DNA: TGCGCCAGCAGCTTGGATCCCGGCGGGGTACGCAATGAGCAGTTCTTC; CDR3: CASSLDPGGVRNEQFF
length: 14; V: TRBV28; size: .; J: TRBJ2-7; D: TRBD2; DNA: TGTGCCAGCAGTTCTCCGGGAGGGACGTACGAGCAGTACTTC; CDR3: CASSSPGGTYEQYF